The table lists the clone carrying this T cell receptor beta chain with a few counts. The antigen is not known. The CDR3 has 12 amino acids. Trimming took off 6 bases at V and 8 bases at J, with 13 bases between the two ends. From germline, CDR1 is SEHNR and CDR2 FQNEAQ (reference sequence). The authors reverse transcribed all of the isolated RNA, so sequencing captured expressed TCRB transcripts. Profiled with immunoSEQ multiplex PCR; TCRdb holds only in-frame clones, not every one. The profile shows 350,000 to 400,000 clones, roughly 12% of them singletons. The sample belongs to a study of beta chain features in type 1 diabetes. Study details: No age, gender or cell yield differences were seen between patients and healthy donors. All samples combined gave around 98,000,000 sorted cells for examination.

Study conclusions and caveats: Among patients, naive, central memory and Treg TCRB repertoires appeared more similar than among healthy donors. TCRB CDR3s were moderately but significantly shorter in Type 1 diabetes patients in all four CD4+ subsets. An over-representation of cells with high TCR expression could result from cDNA sequencing.

This receptor was obtained from a young woman with type 1 diabetes. The rearrangement uses TRBV7-9 and TRBJ1-1; maybe TRBD1 (5 bases). The sample consisted of naive CD4+ T cells from blood. This CDR3 reads CASSSLGAEAFF. The CDR3 DNA is TGTGCCAGCAGTTCGCTTGGGGCAGAAGCTTTCTTT.